The 24 T cell receptor beta chains below were found in one sample sequenced in a study of beta chain features in type 1 diabetes. Expressed TCRB transcripts were sequenced after all isolated RNA was converted to cDNA. Produced via immunoSEQ multiplex PCR; TCRdb's table is partial and in-frame only. The sample consists of about 45,000 clones, over 50% of them appearing once. The sequenced material came from Tregs from blood. Source of these receptors: a young woman in good health.

The rearrangement uses TRBV5-1 and TRBJ2-6; D gene unclear. Germline V gene data show CDR1 as SGHRS and CDR2 as YFSETQ. The CDR3 contains 15 residues. V lost 1 base and J 0 bases, leaving 5 bases between the germline ends. The DNA of the CDR3 is TGCGCCAGCAGCTTGACAGTCTCTGGGGCCAACGTCCTGACTTTC. Its translation: CASSLTVSGANVLTF.

The chain uses TRBV11-2 and TRBJ2-2, with D possibly matching TRBD2 (6 bases). Per the germline V gene, CDR1 is SGHAT and CDR2 is FQNNGV. This CDR3 comprises 14 residues. V gave up 7 bases and J gave up 2 bases, with 11 bases separating them. The CDR3, as DNA: TGTGCCAGCACCATTAGCGGAAACACCGGGGAGCTGTTTTTT. Residues: CASTISGNTGELFF. The full variable domain, completed using reference TRBV11-2 and TRBJ2-2, is EAGVAQSPRYKIIEKRQSVAFWCNPISGHATLYWYQQILGQGPKLLIQFQNNGVVDDSQLPKDRFSAERLKGVDSTLKIQPAKLEDSAVYLCASTISGNTGELFFGEGSRLTVL.

The chain combines TRBV6-5 with TRBJ1-2, with TRBD1 as a possible D gene (5 bases). Trimming pared 4 bases from V and 2 bases from J, leaving 8 bases between. The germline V gene encodes CDR1 MNHEY and CDR2 SVGAGI. This CDR3 comprises 13 residues. As DNA, the CDR3 is TGTGCCAGCAGTTCGGGACTCAACTATGGCTACACCTTC. This encodes CASSSGLNYGYTF.

J is TRBJ2-7 and V is TRBV19; D uncertain. The CDR3 runs 11 residues. Trimming cost V 8 bases and J 6 bases, with 11 bases left between them. CDR1 is LNHDA, CDR2 SQIVND, per germline (reference sequence). This CDR3 reads CASGRSGEQYF. For the CDR3, the DNA is TGTGCCAGTGGCCGATCGGGCGAGCAGTACTTC.

The chain couples TRBV5-4 to TRBJ1-2; possibly TRBD1 for D (6 bases). The CDR3 spans 12 residues. Trimming left V 4 bases short and J 8 bases short, with 12 bases between. Germline values: CDR1 SGHNT, CDR2 YYREEE (reference sequence). DNA of the CDR3: TGTGCCAGCAGCCACAGGGTGGGAGGCTACACCTTC. Translation: CASSHRVGGYTF.

The chain carries TRBV28 and TRBJ2-2; D might be TRBD1 (6 bases). Germline V CDR1 and CDR2: MDHEN, SYDVKM. Trimming pared 6 bases from V and 1 base from J, leaving 15 bases between. This CDR3 contains 16 residues. The CDR3 loop is CASRRRATGNTGELFF. The CDR3, as DNA: TGTGCCAGCAGACGCCGTGCGACAGGGAACACCGGGGAGCTGTTTTTT.

The V and J genes are TRBV5-4 and TRBJ2-3; D ambiguous. This CDR3 is built from 15 residues. Trimming took 2 bases from V and 0 from J, leaving 10 bases between them. CDR1 and CDR2 from the germline V gene are SGHNT and YYREEE (reference sequence). In DNA form, the CDR3 reads TGTGCCAGCAGCTTAGGAGACGTCAGCACAGATACGCAGTATTTT. Translated: CASSLGDVSTDTQYF.

V is TRBV6-5 and J is TRBJ2-1; 8 bases fit TRBD1. Germline V CDR1 and CDR2: MNHEY, SVGAGI. CDR3 length: 14 residues. The trim removed 7 bases at V and 6 bases at J, leaving 8 bases unmatched. The CDR3 loop reads CASKSAGGSNEQFF. The CDR3 region has the DNA TGTGCCAGCAAATCCGCAGGGGGCTCCAATGAGCAGTTCTTC.

The chain is built from TRBV6-1 and TRBJ2-7; 9 positions agree with TRBD1. The CDR3 runs 15 residues. Per the germline V gene, CDR1 is MNHNS and CDR2 is SASEGT. Losses at the gene ends were 2 bases for V and 5 bases for J; bases not matched to a gene: 7. CDR3 coding DNA: TGTGCCAGCAGTGAACCACAGGGGGCGCGGAACGAGCAGTACTTC. This gives the protein CASSEPQGARNEQYF.

This clone qualifies as medium-sized (0.01 to 0.1%). The rearrangement joins TRBV7-3 to TRBJ1-4, with 7 bases matching TRBD1. V shed 3 bases, J shed 8 bases, and the junction held 9 bases outside the gene matches. CDR1 and CDR2 from the germline V gene are SGHTA and FQGTGA. This CDR3 contains 15 residues. The CDR3 here is CASSFTLDREEKLFF. CDR3 nucleotide sequence: TGTGCCAGCAGCTTCACTCTCGACAGGGAAGAAAAACTGTTTTTT.

The V call is TRBV5-1, the J call TRBJ2-1, with no clear D. Germline-derived CDR1 and CDR2 are SGHRS and YFSETQ. CDR3 size: 13 residues. Trimming shortened V by 1 base and J by 10 bases, and 12 bases separated the two germline ends. CDR3 region: CASSLIKRGEQFF. In DNA, the CDR3 is TGCGCCAGCAGCTTGATAAAACGTGGCGAGCAGTTCTTC. Full variable domain (remainder filled in from reference TRBV5-1 and TRBJ2-1): KAGVTQTPRYLIKTRGQQVTLSCSPISGHRSVSWYQQTPGQGLQFLFEYFSETQRNKGNFPGRFSGRQFSNSRSEMNVSTLELGDSALYLCASSLIKRGEQFFGPGTRLTVL.

The chain is built from TRBV7-9 and TRBJ2-1, with TRBD2 matching 9 bases. Per the germline V gene, CDR1 is SEHNR and CDR2 is FQNEAQ (reference sequence). With 5 bases clipped from V and 8 bases from J, the junction kept 10 bases outside the gene matches. This CDR3 has 15 amino acids. CDR3 nucleotides: TGTGCCAGCAGCGTTACCCGGAGCGGGAGGTATGAGCAGTTCTTC. As protein: CASSVTRSGRYEQFF.

This clone was counted only a few times. The rearrangement joins TRBV6-5 to TRBJ1-2, with 8 bases matching TRBD1. The CDR3 is made up of 13 amino acids. Germline assignment: CDR1 MNHEY and CDR2 SVGAGI. After removal of 6 bases from V and 3 bases from J, the junction contained 3 bases not matched to a gene. The CDR3 loop reads CASRQGVDYGYTF. The CDR3 DNA follows: TGTGCCAGCAGACAGGGGGTGGACTATGGCTACACCTTC.

The table lists this clone with a few counts. The V and J genes are TRBV7-2 and TRBJ1-4, with 7 bases identical to TRBD1. The CDR3 length is 15 residues. CDR1 and CDR2 from the germline V gene are SGHTA and FQGNSA. J gave up 7 bases and V 1 base, and 6 bases lay outside the gene matches. The CDR3 sequence: CASSLGGAGGEKLFF. In DNA, the CDR3 is TGTGCCAGCAGCTTAGGGGGCGCAGGGGGTGAAAAACTGTTTTTT.

The chain is built from TRBV28 and TRBJ1-4; the match to TRBD1 covers 9 bases. This CDR3 is built from 15 residues. J lost 11 bases, V lost 5 bases, and 12 bases had no gene match. From germline, CDR1 is MDHEN and CDR2 SYDVKM. DNA of the CDR3: TGTGCCAGCAGTGGACCGGGACAGGGATCGGAGAAACTGTTTTTT. Translation: CASSGPGQGSEKLFF. Filled out from reference TRBV28 and TRBJ1-4, the complete variable domain reads DVKVTQSSRYLVKRTGEKVFLECVQDMDHENMFWYRQDPGLGLRLIYFSYDVKMKEKGDIPEGYSVSREKKERFSLILESASTNQTSMYLCASSGPGQGSEKLFFGSGTQLSVL.

This clone is medium-sized in the sample. The chain couples TRBV28 to TRBJ2-5; TRBD2 matches 12 bases. The V gene's germline CDR1 is MDHEN and CDR2 SYDVKM. The CDR3 covers 16 residues. Unmatched junction bases numbered 10, after V lost 4 bases and J lost 7 bases. The CDR3 DNA reads as TGTGCCAGCAGTTCGCCAGGGCTAGCGGGAGGGATGACCCAGTACTTC. This translates into CASSSPGLAGGMTQYF.

The CDR3 protein is CASTGAGDYNEQFF. In nucleotides, the CDR3 is TGTGCCAGCACAGGAGCGGGCGACTACAATGAGCAGTTCTTC. J is TRBJ2-1 and V is TRBV28, with a weak D call TRBD2 (6 bases). Trimming stripped 7 bases from V and 3 bases from J, with 13 bases between. Germline-derived CDR1 and CDR2 are MDHEN and SYDVKM. The CDR3 spans 14 residues. Full variable domain (rest looked up from reference TRBV28 and TRBJ2-1): DVKVTQSSRYLVKRTGEKVFLECVQDMDHENMFWYRQDPGLGLRLIYFSYDVKMKEKGDIPEGYSVSREKKERFSLILESASTNQTSMYLCASTGAGDYNEQFFGPGTRLTVL.

This clone has more than one count but fewer than ten. The chain employs TRBV14 and TRBJ2-2; 9 bases align to TRBD2. The CDR3 length is 17 residues. CDR1 SGHDN and CDR2 FVKESK come from the germline V gene. Unmatched junction bases numbered 10, after V lost 3 bases and J lost 5 bases. The CDR3 region is CASSHPGTSSGTGELFF. The CDR3 DNA is TGTGCCAGCAGCCATCCCGGGACTAGCTCTGGGACCGGGGAGCTGTTTTTT.

This sequence joins TRBV18 and TRBJ1-5; no clear D gene. CDR1 and CDR2 (germline): KGHSH, LQKENI. The CDR3 totals 16 residues. The V end lost 2 bases, the J end lost 3 bases, and 14 bases lay between the germline ends. The CDR3 loop reads CASSPGGPTFNQPQHF. CDR3 in DNA: TGTGCCAGCTCACCAGGAGGGCCGACATTCAATCAGCCCCAGCATTTT.

This clone was observed a few times. Here the CDR3 reads CASSQKVVGASDTQYF. The CDR3, as DNA: TGCGCCAGCAGCCAAAAAGTGGTGGGAGCCTCGGATACGCAGTATTTT. The rearrangement links TRBV4-3 to TRBJ2-3; D is perhaps TRBD2 (5 bases). The CDR3 totals 16 residues. The germline V gene encodes CDR1 LGHNA and CDR2 YSLEER. V lost 2 bases to trimming and J lost 6 bases, with 18 bases between them.

In its sample, this clone was seen a few times. This chain connects TRBV7-9 to TRBJ1-5; the D gene is possibly TRBD1 (6 bases). Germline values: CDR1 SEHNR, CDR2 FQNEAQ (reference sequence). V was cut by 1 base and J by 7 bases, with 14 bases left in between. The CDR3 contains 15 residues. CDR3 amino acids: CASSLEGLDRQPQHF. DNA for the CDR3: TGTGCCAGCAGCTTAGAGGGTCTAGACAGGCAGCCCCAGCATTTT.

J is TRBJ2-1 and V is TRBV4-2; 7 nucleotides line up with TRBD2. The germline V gene encodes CDR1 LGHNA and CDR2 YNFKEQ. CDR3 length: 15 residues. V was pared by 4 bases and J by 5 bases, with 8 bases of the junction left unmatched. The CDR3 bases are TGTGCCAGCAGCCTCTTAGGACTAGAGCACAATGAGCAGTTCTTC. This translates into CASSLLGLEHNEQFF.

The gene calls are TRBV6-5 and TRBJ2-7, with TRBD1 identical over 7 bases. This CDR3 is built from 14 residues. Germline assignment: CDR1 MNHEY and CDR2 SVGAGI. Germline trimming cut 6 bases from V and 4 bases from J; bases unmatched to any gene: 9. The CDR3 here is CASRGQPSRYEQYF. In nucleotides, the CDR3 is TGTGCCAGCAGGGGACAGCCATCCAGATACGAGCAGTACTTC.

The rearrangement links TRBV29-1 to TRBJ2-3, with 8 bases fitting TRBD2. The CDR3 length is 16 residues. With 5 bases clipped from V and 5 bases from J, the junction kept 15 bases outside the gene matches. Germline lookup yields CDR1 SQVTM and CDR2 ANQGSEA. The CDR3, as DNA: TGCAGCGTTAGGCCCCGCCAGCGGGAGTGGGGAGATACGCAGTATTTT. Residues: CSVRPRQREWGDTQYF.